The 21 T cell receptor beta chains below all came from one sample that was sequenced in a study of Ad26.COV2.S vaccination and SARS-CoV-2 variants. Treatment defined: around 19 received Ad26.COV2.S at low or high dose, single or two shots; roughly 5 received placebo; per-sample allocation not given. Sampling happened 63 days after the first vaccine or placebo injection. Some clones are missing from TCRdb's copy, which holds only in-frame ones; the method was immunoSEQ multiplex PCR. The sample holds about 350,000 clones; approximately 85% are singletons and the top ten take 3.3%. The material sequenced was peripheral blood, taken in a trial of Ad26.COV2.S vaccine versus placebo. The receptors stem from a person between 18 and 65 years old who received the Ad26.COV2.S COVID-19 vaccine or a placebo.

This clone has only one observation. The chain combines TRBV6-1 with TRBJ2-7; D gene uncertain. Germline V lookup: CDR1 MNHNS, CDR2 SASEGT. Trimming stripped 1 base from V and 2 bases from J, with 12 bases between. This CDR3 is 15 amino acids long. CDR3: CASSEGADLTYEQYF. In nucleotides, the CDR3 is TGTGCCAGCAGTGAAGGGGCAGACTTAACCTACGAGCAGTACTTC.

The chain uses TRBV4-3 and TRBJ2-5, with 12 bases matching TRBD2. The CDR3 runs 17 residues. The germline V gene has CDR1 LGHNA and CDR2 YSLEER. With V trimmed by 0 bases and J by 4 bases, 6 bases remained unmatched. CDR3 sequence reads: CASSQEGRLAGAETQYF. The CDR3 DNA reads TGCGCCAGCAGCCAAGAGGGCAGACTAGCGGGGGCAGAGACCCAGTACTTC.

The J gene is TRBJ2-3, the V gene TRBV5-1; 11 bases are shared with TRBD2. Germline CDR1 is SGHRS and CDR2 is YFSETQ. V gave up 9 bases and J gave up 0 bases; unmatched junction bases: 6. The CDR3 is 15 residues long. The CDR3 sequence: CATRLAGYSTDTQYF. The CDR3 DNA follows: TGCGCCACACGACTAGCGGGGTATAGCACAGATACGCAGTATTTT.

This clone appeared a single time. The genes are TRBV7-2 and TRBJ1-4; D perhaps matches TRBD1 (6 bases). From germline, CDR1 is SGHTA and CDR2 FQGNSA. V was pared by 2 bases and J by 8 bases, with 12 bases between. The CDR3 loop spans 14 amino acids. CDR3 coding DNA: TGTGCCAGCAGCTTACTACAGGGTGACGAAAAACTGTTTTTT. This translates into CASSLLQGDEKLFF.

The rearrangement links TRBV11-2 to TRBJ2-3, with TRBD2 matching over 7 bases. CDR3 length equals 17 residues. The ends lost 3 bases at V and 8 bases at J; junction bases unmatched: 17. Per germline, CDR1 SGHAT and CDR2 FQNNGV. CDR3 nucleotides: TGTGCCAGCAGCTTCTCTGGGCTAGCGGTCCTTGCAGCTACGCAGTATTTT. Its protein is CASSFSGLAVLAATQYF.

The chain uses TRBV7-2 and TRBJ2-3, with 7 bases aligning to TRBD1. With V trimmed by 1 base and J by 2 bases, 12 bases remained unmatched. CDR1 and CDR2 from the germline V gene are SGHTA and FQGNSA. The CDR3 is 18 amino acids. The CDR3 loop reads CASSLGTGPRGHTDTQYF. The CDR3 bases are TGTGCCAGCAGCTTAGGCACGGGGCCGAGGGGGCACACAGATACGCAGTATTTT. Combining the CDR3 with reference TRBV7-2 and TRBJ2-3 gives the whole variable domain GAGVSQSPSNKVTEKGKDVELRCDPISGHTALYWYRQSLGQGLEFLIYFQGNSAPDKSGLPSDRFSAERTGGSVSTLTIQRTQQEDSAVYLCASSLGTGPRGHTDTQYFGPGTRLTVL.

There are a few counts of this clone. The chain uses TRBV5-1 and TRBJ1-2; D is uncertain. This CDR3 comprises 15 residues. V was clipped by 0 bases and J by 0 bases, with 9 bases between them. Germline CDR1 is SGHRS and CDR2 is YFSETQ. The CDR3 DNA reads TGCGCCAGCAGCTTGGGGGCAGAAGCTAACTATGGCTACACCTTC. Residues: CASSLGAEANYGYTF.

The V call is TRBV7-8, the J call TRBJ1-5; the D gene is possibly TRBD1 (5 bases). V was clipped by 1 base and J by 0 bases, with 13 bases between them. Germline-derived CDR1 and CDR2 are SGHVS and FQNEAQ. The CDR3 is made up of 17 amino acids. Written as DNA, the CDR3 is TGTGCCAGCAGCTTAGGGGGGGGACGGGATAGCAATCAGCCCCAGCATTTT. Translation gives CASSLGGGRDSNQPQHF.

This chain connects TRBV18 to TRBJ2-7; TRBD2 matches 8 bases. The junction had 11 bases not matched to a gene; V was cut back by 6 bases and J by 4 bases. The CDR3 is 15 residues long. Germline assignment: CDR1 KGHSH and CDR2 LQKENI. DNA for the CDR3: TGTGCCAGCTCTACGACGGGAGGGCCATTTTACGAGCAGTACTTC. Protein sequence: CASSTTGGPFYEQYF.

The chain recombines TRBV5-1 with TRBJ1-6, with TRBD1 identical over 8 bases. The CDR3 contains 17 residues. Per germline, CDR1 SGHRS and CDR2 YFSETQ. With V trimmed by 4 bases and J by 6 bases, 12 bases remained unmatched. CDR3 region: CASSPEAGQGPNSPLHF. The CDR3 DNA is TGCGCCAGCAGCCCCGAAGCAGGACAGGGACCTAATTCACCCCTCCACTTT.

There are a few counts of this clone. The chain employs TRBV11-3 and TRBJ2-5; D is unclear. Per the germline V gene, CDR1 is SGHNT and CDR2 is YENEEA. V gave up 1 base and J gave up 5 bases, with 5 bases separating them. The CDR3 is made up of 12 amino acids. This CDR3 reads CASSLGSETQYF. CDR3 DNA: TGTGCCAGCAGCTTAGGGTCGGAGACCCAGTACTTC.

The chain links TRBV15 to TRBJ2-7, with TRBD2 identical over 14 bases. V gave up 1 base and J gave up 6 bases; unmatched junction bases: 5. The CDR3 covers 16 residues. Per the germline V gene, CDR1 is LNHNV and CDR2 is YYDKDF (reference sequence). The CDR3, as DNA: TGTGCCACCAGCAGAGTACCGGGACTAGCGGGGGTCGAGCAGTACTTC. It encodes CATSRVPGLAGVEQYF.

The rearrangement joins TRBV11-2 to TRBJ2-7; possibly TRBD1 or TRBD2 for D (6 bases each). The CDR3 spans 14 residues. Germline V gene sequence: CDR1 SGHAT, CDR2 FQNNGV. With 2 bases removed from V and 2 bases from J, the gap between germline ends came to 10 bases. CDR3 sequence reads: CASSLTGGPYEQYF. Written as DNA, the CDR3 is TGTGCCAGCAGCTTAACCGGGGGCCCCTACGAGCAGTACTTC.

The chain recombines TRBV7-8 with TRBJ2-2, with TRBD2 matching over 7 bases. The CDR3 is 17 amino acids. J gave up 5 bases and V 7 bases, and 16 bases lay outside the gene matches. Germline V gene sequence: CDR1 SGHVS, CDR2 FQNEAQ. This CDR3 reads CASILSFGTTGTGELFF. CDR3 DNA: TGTGCCAGCATCCTCTCGTTCGGGACTACCGGTACCGGGGAGCTGTTTTTT. The variable domain in full, completed from reference TRBV7-8 and TRBJ2-2, reads GAGVSQSPRYKVAKRGQDVALRCDPISGHVSLFWYQQALGQGPEFLTYFQNEAQLDKSGLPSDRFFAERPEGSVSTLKIQRTQQEDSAVYLCASILSFGTTGTGELFFGEGSRLTVL.

With respect to this clone: A much larger clone lies a single base off, so this may be a read error. This chain connects TRBV5-4 to TRBJ2-7; weak D call: TRBD2 (5 bases). This CDR3 comprises 12 residues. Trimming left V 4 bases short and J 4 bases short, with 9 bases between. Germline V gives CDR1 SGHNT, CDR2 YYREEE (reference sequence). The CDR3 loop reads CASSPEGYEQYF. CDR3 coding DNA: TGTGCCAGCAGCCCCGAGGGATACGAGCAGTACTTC.

The chain combines TRBV11-3 with TRBJ2-6, with D uncertain. The CDR3 loop spans 15 amino acids. Germline CDR1 SGHNT, CDR2 YENEEA. V was pared by 1 base and J by 1 base, with 5 bases between. The CDR3 region is CASSLGASGANVLTF. As DNA, the CDR3 is TGTGCCAGCAGCTTAGGGGCTTCTGGGGCCAACGTCCTGACTTTC.

V gene TRBV3-1 (or the pseudogene TRBV3-2) combines with J gene TRBJ2-1, with TRBD2 matching over 12 bases. The CDR3 sequence is 15 residues long. Germline loops: CDR1 LGHDT, CDR2 YNNKEL (reference sequence). The J segment lost 13 bases and the V segment lost 4 bases, leaving 11 bases of the junction unmatched. The CDR3 sequence is CASSPGRLAGAPQFF. CDR3 coding DNA: TGTGCCAGCAGCCCTGGGAGACTAGCGGGGGCCCCCCAGTTCTTC.

The count of this clone is one. The rearrangement uses TRBV5-1 and TRBJ2-7; 10 positions match TRBD1. After removal of 0 bases from V and 4 bases from J, the junction contained 13 bases not matched to a gene. The germline CDR1 and CDR2 sequences are SGHRS and YFSETQ. The CDR3 spans 18 residues. CDR3 region: CASSLVAIRTGGKYEQYF. The CDR3 DNA reads as TGCGCCAGCAGCTTGGTGGCAATTCGGACAGGGGGAAAATACGAGCAGTACTTC.

V and J are TRBV6-2 or TRBV6-3 and TRBJ2-3; the D is unclear. There are 13 residues in the CDR3. V dropped 5 bases and J dropped 8 bases, with 14 bases sitting between them. CDR1 is MNHEY and CDR2 is SVGEGT in the germline V gene. CDR3 loop: CASSNTLRTTQYF. CDR3 coding DNA: TGTGCCAGCAGTAACACCCTTCGGACTACGCAGTATTTT.

V and J are TRBV3-1 (or the pseudogene TRBV3-2) and TRBJ1-1; D gene unclear. Germline V CDR1 and CDR2: LGHDT, YNNKEL (reference sequence). V dropped 3 bases and J dropped 0 bases, with 11 bases sitting between them. The CDR3 loop spans 15 amino acids. The CDR3 region has the DNA TGTGCCAGCAGCCACGCGGATACCATGAACACTGAAGCTTTCTTT. Translation: CASSHADTMNTEAFF.

This rearrangement joins TRBV5-1 to TRBJ1-5, with D hard to call. The CDR3 extends over 13 amino acids. Germline CDR1 is SGHRS and CDR2 is YFSETQ. Trimming took off 4 bases at V and 3 bases at J, with 8 bases between the two ends. The CDR3 DNA reads as TGCGCCAGCAGCGATGGCGTCAATCAGCCCCAGCATTTT. This sequence encodes CASSDGVNQPQHF. Looking up the rest from reference TRBV5-1 and TRBJ1-5 gives the full variable domain: KAGVTQTPRYLIKTRGQQVTLSCSPISGHRSVSWYQQTPGQGLQFLFEYFSETQRNKGNFPGRFSGRQFSNSRSEMNVSTLELGDSALYLCASSDGVNQPQHFGDGTRLSIL.